This TCR beta chain stems from a study of beta chain features in type 1 diabetes. This clone has more than one count but fewer than ten. Its specificity is not known. Germline CDR1 is SGHAT and CDR2 is FQDESV (reference sequence). The CDR3 contains 13 residues. Between the trimmed V and J ends, which lost 2 bases and 4 bases, there was a span of 9 bases. Investigators reverse transcribed all isolated RNA, so they sequenced expressed TCRB transcripts. Produced via immunoSEQ multiplex PCR; TCRdb's table is partial and in-frame only. The table shows approximately 160,000 clones, with roughly 8% occurring only once. Study-wide results and limits: Patients with Type 1 diabetes showed moderately but significantly shorter TCRB CDR3s in all four CD4+ subsets.

This chain connects TRBV11-1 to TRBJ2-7; perhaps TRBD2 as D (6 bases). The sequence was obtained from a man between 18 and 29 years old in good health. Sequenced sample: central memory CD4+ T cells from blood. CDR3 in amino acids: CASSLSGAYEQYF. Here the CDR3 DNA reads TGTGCCAGCAGCTTATCGGGAGCGTACGAGCAGTACTTC. Full variable domain (outside the CDR3, taken from reference TRBV11-1 and TRBJ2-7): EAEVAQSPRYKITEKSQAVAFWCDPISGHATLYWYRQILGQGPELLVQFQDESVVDDSQLPKDRFSAERLKGVDSTLKIQPAELGDSAMYLCASSLSGAYEQYFGPGTRLTVT.